This TCR beta chain originates from a study of blood T cell repertoires in COVID-19. Recovery meant two consecutive negative NP/OP PCR tests, professional clearance, or resolved symptoms. In the original workflow: Reference gene primer amplification yielded estimated nucleated cell counts. Sequencing was performed with immunoSEQ multiplex PCR; in TCRdb, only in-frame clones are kept and a portion is missing. The V and J calls and clone size are taken from that table; D and trimming were inferred from the DNA. The sample consists of 250,000 to 400,000 clones, around nine tenths of them appearing once. CDR3 length: 15 residues. Trimming left V 3 bases short and J 1 base short, with 9 bases between. Germline V gene data show CDR1 as KGHSH and CDR2 as LQKENI.

This chain links TRBV18 with TRBJ2-2, with no clear D. The receptor comes from a man in his 60s who had recovered from COVID-19. The sample taken for sequencing was PBMCs or T cells enriched from blood (not recorded which). The CDR3 region is CASSPGTENTGELFF. CDR3 sequence (DNA): TGTGCCAGCTCACCGGGCACAGAGAACACCGGGGAGCTGTTTTTT.